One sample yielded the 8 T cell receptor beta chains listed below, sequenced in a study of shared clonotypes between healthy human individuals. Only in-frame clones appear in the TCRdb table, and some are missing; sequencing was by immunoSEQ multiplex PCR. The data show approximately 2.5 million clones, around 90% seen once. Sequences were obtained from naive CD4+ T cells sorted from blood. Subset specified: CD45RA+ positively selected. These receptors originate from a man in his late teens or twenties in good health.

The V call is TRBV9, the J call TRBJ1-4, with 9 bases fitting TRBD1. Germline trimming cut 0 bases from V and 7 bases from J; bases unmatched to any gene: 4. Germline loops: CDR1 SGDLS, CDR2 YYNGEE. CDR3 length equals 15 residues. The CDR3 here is CASSVADRGPEKLFF. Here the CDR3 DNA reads TGTGCCAGCAGCGTAGCGGACAGGGGCCCTGAAAAACTGTTTTTT. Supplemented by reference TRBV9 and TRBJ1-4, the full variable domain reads DSGVTQTPKHLITATGQRVTLRCSPRSGDLSVYWYQQSLDQGLQFLIQYYNGEERAKGNILERFSAQQFPDLHSELNLSSLELGDSALYFCASSVADRGPEKLFFGSGTQLSVL.

The CDR3 sequence is CASSLGGIRDTQYF. The CDR3, as DNA: TGTGCCAGCAGCTTGGGGGGCATTCGGGATACGCAGTATTTT. The V and J genes are TRBV5-4 and TRBJ2-3, with a possible D match to TRBD1 (5 bases). V dropped 0 bases and J dropped 6 bases, with 11 bases sitting between them. This CDR3 comprises 14 residues. Germline loops: CDR1 SGHNT, CDR2 YYREEE (reference sequence). Drawing the rest from reference TRBV5-4 and TRBJ2-3, the complete variable domain is ETGVTQSPTHLIKTRGQQVTLRCSSQSGHNTVSWYQQALGQGPQFIFQYYREEENGRGNFPPRFSGLQFPNYSSELNVNALELDDSALYLCASSLGGIRDTQYFGPGTRLTVL.

The DNA of the CDR3 is TGTGCCAGCAGCTTAGGGTACGGCACAGATACGCAGTATTTT. The encoded protein is CASSLGYGTDTQYF. The chain combines TRBV7-2 with TRBJ2-3, with D unclear. The CDR3 consists of 14 residues. Trimming stripped 1 base from V and 1 base from J, with 6 bases between. Germline CDR1 is SGHTA and CDR2 is FQGNSA.

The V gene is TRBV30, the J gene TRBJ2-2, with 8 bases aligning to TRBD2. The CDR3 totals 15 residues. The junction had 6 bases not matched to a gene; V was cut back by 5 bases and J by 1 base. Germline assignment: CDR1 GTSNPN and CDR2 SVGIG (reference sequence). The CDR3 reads CAWARGGKNTGELFF. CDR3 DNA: TGTGCCTGGGCCCGCGGGGGGAAGAACACCGGGGAGCTGTTTTTT.

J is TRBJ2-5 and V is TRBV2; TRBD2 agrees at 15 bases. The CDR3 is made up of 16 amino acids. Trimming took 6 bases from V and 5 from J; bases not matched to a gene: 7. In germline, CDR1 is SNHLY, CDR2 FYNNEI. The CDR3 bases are TGTGCCAGCAGAACGGGACTAGCGGGGGGAGGGGAGACCCAGTACTTC. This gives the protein CASRTGLAGGGETQYF.

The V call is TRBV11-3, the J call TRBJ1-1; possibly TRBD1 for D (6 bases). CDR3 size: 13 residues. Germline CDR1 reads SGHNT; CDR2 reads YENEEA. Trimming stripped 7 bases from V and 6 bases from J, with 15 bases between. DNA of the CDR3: TGTGCCAGCAAGGGGCAGGGGCAGGCTGAAGCTTTCTTT. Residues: CASKGQGQAEAFF.

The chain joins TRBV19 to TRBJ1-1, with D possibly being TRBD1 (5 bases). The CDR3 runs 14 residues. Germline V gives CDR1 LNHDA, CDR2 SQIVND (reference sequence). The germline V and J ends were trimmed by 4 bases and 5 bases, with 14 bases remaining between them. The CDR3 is CASSTGLPGTEAFF. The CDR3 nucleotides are TGTGCCAGTAGTACGGGACTACCGGGGACTGAAGCTTTCTTT.

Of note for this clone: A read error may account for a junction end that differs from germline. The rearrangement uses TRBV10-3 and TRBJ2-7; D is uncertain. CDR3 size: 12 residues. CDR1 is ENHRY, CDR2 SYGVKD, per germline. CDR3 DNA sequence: TGTGCCATCAGTGGGACCTCCTTCGAGCAGTACTTC. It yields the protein CAISGTSFEQYF.